Each of the 26 T cell receptor beta chains below was sequenced from the same sample in a study of blood T cell repertoires in COVID-19. Only in-frame clones appear in the TCRdb table, and some are missing; sequencing was by immunoSEQ multiplex PCR. The sample has 55,000 to 65,000 clones, about 83% seen once; the top ten hold roughly 3.6%. The material sequenced was peripheral blood. The receptor set was obtained from an elderly woman with acute or convalescent COVID-19.

The chain couples TRBV30 to TRBJ1-1; D gene ambiguous. Germline assignment: CDR1 GTSNPN and CDR2 SVGIG (reference sequence). V lost 3 bases and J lost 8, with 13 bases in between. This CDR3 comprises 12 residues. Written as DNA, the CDR3 is TGTGCCTGGAGCGGAGGCTACAGAGAAGCTTTCTTT. Encoded protein: CAWSGGYREAFF.

The chain couples TRBV5-1 to TRBJ2-1; 8 nucleotides agree with TRBD1. Germline CDR1 and CDR2: SGHRS and YFSETQ. The CDR3 runs to 15 residues. J was trimmed by 5 bases and V by 3 bases; bases with no gene match: 7. DNA of the CDR3: TGCGCCAGCAGCTCAGACGGGACAGGACACAATGAGCAGTTCTTC. This translates into CASSSDGTGHNEQFF. Full variable domain (missing parts from reference TRBV5-1 and TRBJ2-1): KAGVTQTPRYLIKTRGQQVTLSCSPISGHRSVSWYQQTPGQGLQFLFEYFSETQRNKGNFPGRFSGRQFSNSRSEMNVSTLELGDSALYLCASSSDGTGHNEQFFGPGTRLTVL.

The chain employs TRBV10-3 and TRBJ1-1; TRBD1 matches at 9 bases. The CDR3 spans 15 residues. Germline V lookup: CDR1 ENHRY, CDR2 SYGVKD. The V segment lost 7 bases and the J segment 0 bases; nucleotides outside the gene matches: 6. The CDR3 DNA is TGTGCCATCAATGACAGGGGGACCATGAACACTGAAGCTTTCTTT. It specifies CAINDRGTMNTEAFF.

The gene calls are TRBV30 and TRBJ1-3; 8 nucleotides align to TRBD1. J gave up 5 bases and V 6 bases, and 3 bases lay outside the gene matches. The CDR3 loop spans 12 amino acids. Germline V gene data show CDR1 as GTSNPN and CDR2 as SVGIG (reference sequence). CDR3 sequence (DNA): TGTGCCTGTACAGGGGGACGAAACACCATATATTTT. Amino acid sequence: CACTGGRNTIYF. The full variable domain, its missing parts supplied by reference TRBV30 and TRBJ1-3, is SQTIHQWPATLVQPVGSPLSLECTVEGTSNPNLYWYRQAAGRGLQLLFYSVGIGQISSEVPQNLSASRPQDRQFILSSKKLLLSDSGFYLCACTGGRNTIYFGEGSWLTVV.

This rearrangement joins TRBV7-2 to TRBJ1-1; tentative D call: TRBD1 (5 bases). Trimming took off 3 bases at V and 4 bases at J, with 9 bases between the two ends. This CDR3 has 13 amino acids. The germline V gene encodes CDR1 SGHTA and CDR2 FQGNSA. DNA for the CDR3: TGTGCCAGCAGCTTGGGGGAGGGCACTGAAGCTTTCTTT. Amino acid sequence: CASSLGEGTEAFF.

This rearrangement joins TRBV4-1 to TRBJ2-5; 7 positions match TRBD1. The ends lost 2 bases at V and 5 bases at J; junction bases unmatched: 8. The germline gives CDR1 MGHRA, CDR2 YSYEKL. This CDR3 has 15 amino acids. The CDR3 reads CASSQFQGVVETQYF. As DNA, the CDR3 is TGCGCCAGCAGCCAATTCCAGGGGGTTGTTGAGACCCAGTACTTC.

The V and J genes are TRBV7-9 and TRBJ2-7; no clear D gene. This CDR3 region has 12 residues. Germline V gene lookup returns CDR1 SEHNR and CDR2 FQNEAQ (reference sequence). V was pared by 4 bases and J by 3 bases, with 7 bases between. The DNA for the CDR3 is TGTGCCAGCAGCTCCTCAGGCTACGAGCAGTACTTC. Translated, it gives CASSSSGYEQYF.

The rearrangement uses TRBV5-4 and TRBJ2-1; no definite D call. Germline CDR1 reads SGHNT; CDR2 reads YYREEE (reference sequence). The V and J ends lost 4 bases and 2 bases respectively, with 16 bases between them. CDR3 length equals 16 residues. CDR3 amino acids: CASSPAVAVPYNEQFF. The CDR3, as DNA: TGTGCCAGCAGCCCCGCCGTTGCGGTCCCCTACAATGAGCAGTTCTTC.

The chain is built from TRBV19 and TRBJ2-7, with 11 bases fitting TRBD1. This CDR3 contains 14 residues. CDR1 and CDR2 (germline): LNHDA, SQIVND (reference sequence). Unmatched junction bases numbered 3, after V lost 5 bases and J lost 3 bases. CDR3 sequence: CASSPGTGGYEQYF. In nucleotides, the CDR3 is TGTGCCAGTAGTCCGGGGACAGGGGGCTACGAGCAGTACTTC.

The DNA of the CDR3 is TGCGCCAGCAGCCAAGGGAACGGAGGGGCCTCCTACGAGCAGTACTTC. This gives the protein CASSQGNGGASYEQYF. The chain has TRBV4-1 and TRBJ2-7; D possibly corresponds to TRBD2 (6 bases). The CDR3 extends over 16 amino acids. CDR1 is MGHRA, CDR2 YSYEKL, per germline. The germline V and J ends were trimmed by 1 base and 0 bases, with 13 bases remaining between them.

V gene TRBV2 combines with J gene TRBJ1-2; tentatively, D is TRBD1 (6 bases). CDR3 length: 11 amino acids. Germline-derived CDR1 and CDR2 are SNHLY and FYNNEI. V lost 8 bases, J lost 3 bases, and 7 bases lay in between. The CDR3 DNA follows: TGTGCCAGCGCAGGGGACTATGGCTACACCTTC. Amino acids: CASAGDYGYTF. Supplemented by reference TRBV2 and TRBJ1-2, the full variable domain reads EPEVTQTPSHQVTQMGQEVILRCVPISNHLYFYWYRQILGQKVEFLVSFYNNEISEKSEIFDDQFSVERPDGSNFTLKIRSTKLEDSAMYFCASAGDYGYTFGSGTRLTVV.

This clone was picked up one time. The genes are TRBV6-5 and TRBJ1-3; 7 bases map to TRBD1. CDR1 and CDR2 (germline): MNHEY, SVGAGI. The CDR3 totals 15 residues. The V segment lost 6 bases and the J segment 0 bases; nucleotides outside the gene matches: 5. This chain's CDR3 is CASSRDSLSGNTIYF. The CDR3 DNA sequence: TGTGCCAGCAGCCGGGACAGCCTCTCTGGAAACACCATATATTTT.

This clone is a singleton in its sample. The genes are TRBV4-2 and TRBJ1-6, with D possibly TRBD1 on 6 matching bases. The CDR3 is 15 amino acids. Trimming cost V 0 bases and J 9 bases, with 12 bases left between them. CDR1 and CDR2 (germline): LGHNA, YNFKEQ. The chain's CDR3 is CASSQEKGGFSPLHF. In DNA, the CDR3 is TGTGCCAGCAGCCAAGAAAAGGGGGGGTTTTCACCCCTCCACTTT.

The CDR3 here is CASSGRTTNNEQFF. Written as DNA, the CDR3 is TGTGCCAGCAGCGGGAGGACTACGAATAATGAGCAGTTCTTC. The V and J genes are TRBV9 and TRBJ2-1; possible D gene TRBD2, 6 bases. The CDR3 runs to 14 residues. Germline V gene lookup returns CDR1 SGDLS and CDR2 YYNGEE. Trimming took 3 bases from V and 7 from J, leaving 14 bases between them. The variable domain in full, with the rest retrieved from reference TRBV9 and TRBJ2-1, is DSGVTQTPKHLITATGQRVTLRCSPRSGDLSVYWYQQSLDQGLQFLIQYYNGEERAKGNILERFSAQQFPDLHSELNLSSLELGDSALYFCASSGRTTNNEQFFGPGTRLTVL.

The CDR3 region has the DNA TGTGCCAGCAGCCGAGGAAGGACTCCTCGGGAGACCCAGTACTTC. Its protein product is CASSRGRTPRETQYF. This rearrangement joins TRBV7-3 to TRBJ2-5; perhaps TRBD2 as D (5 bases). Trimming left V 5 bases short and J 5 bases short, with 18 bases between. Per the germline V gene, CDR1 is SGHTA and CDR2 is FQGTGA. The CDR3 runs 15 residues. Using reference TRBV7-3 and TRBJ2-5 for the parts outside the CDR3, the full variable domain is GAGVSQTPSNKVTEKGKYVELRCDPISGHTALYWYRQSLGQGPEFLIYFQGTGAADDSGLPNDRFFAVRPEGSVSTLKIQRTERGDSAVYLCASSRGRTPRETQYFGPGTRLLVL.

This rearrangement joins TRBV7-3 to TRBJ2-5; 11 positions agree with TRBD2. The length of the CDR3 is 15 residues. The germline gives CDR1 SGHTA, CDR2 FQGTGA. J gave up 2 bases and V 6 bases, and 5 bases lay outside the gene matches. As DNA, the CDR3 is TGTGCCAGCAGTAGCGGGGGGGCTTCTCAAGAGACCCAGTACTTC. This sequence encodes CASSSGGASQETQYF.

This chain joins TRBV28 and TRBJ1-2, with 9 bases identical to TRBD1. Germline-derived CDR1 and CDR2 are MDHEN and SYDVKM. With 4 bases clipped from V and 1 base from J, the junction kept 7 bases outside the gene matches. The CDR3 spans 16 residues. CDR3 in amino acids: CASSSGTGLHNYGYTF. The CDR3 DNA follows: TGTGCCAGCAGTTCCGGGACAGGGCTCCATAACTATGGCTACACCTTC.

The chain has TRBV5-6 and TRBJ1-6; TRBD1 matches at 7 bases. The germline CDR1 and CDR2 sequences are SGHDT and YYEEEE. The CDR3 covers 15 residues. V was pared by 4 bases and J by 5 bases, with 6 bases of the junction left unmatched. DNA of the CDR3: TGTGCCAGCAGCATTGACAGGGTTAATAATTCACCCCTCCACTTT. This sequence encodes CASSIDRVNNSPLHF.

V is TRBV5-4 and J is TRBJ2-3; maybe TRBD2 (5 bases). This CDR3 is 16 amino acids long. Looked up from germline, CDR1 is SGHNT and CDR2 is YYREEE (reference sequence). Trimming removed 2 bases at V and 5 bases at J, with 18 bases between. DNA of the CDR3: TGTGCCAGCAGCTTAGTCAGCGGTGGACGTAGAGATACGCAGTATTTT. It is translated as CASSLVSGGRRDTQYF.

This rearrangement joins TRBV30 to TRBJ1-6, with 8 bases fitting TRBD1. This CDR3 has 20 residues. Germline loops: CDR1 GTSNPN, CDR2 SVGIG (reference sequence). The junction had 23 bases not matched to a gene; V was cut back by 3 bases and J by 7 bases. The chain's CDR3 is CAWSDYLGTGVPIPNSPLHF. For the CDR3, the DNA is TGTGCCTGGAGCGATTACCTCGGGACAGGAGTCCCGATTCCCAATTCACCCCTCCACTTT.

The chain carries TRBV7-2 and TRBJ2-7, with a weak D call TRBD1 (6 bases). This CDR3 contains 18 residues. V was clipped by 4 bases and J by 3 bases, with 25 bases between them. Germline lookup yields CDR1 SGHTA and CDR2 FQGNSA. CDR3 in amino acids: CASSSLTGLTAWSYEQYF. CDR3 in DNA: TGTGCCAGCAGCTCTTTGACAGGCTTAACGGCGTGGAGCTACGAGCAGTACTTC.

This chain uses TRBV7-8 with TRBJ1-1, with unresolved D. Germline V gene sequence: CDR1 SGHVS, CDR2 FQNEAQ. The CDR3 loop spans 14 amino acids. V was cut by 1 base and J by 1 base, with 7 bases left in between. Here the CDR3 DNA reads TGTGCCAGCAGCTTAGGACACCAGAACACTGAAGCTTTCTTT. Amino acids: CASSLGHQNTEAFF.

This clone was picked up one time. The rearrangement joins TRBV7-2 to TRBJ2-1, with D possibly being TRBD1 (6 bases). This CDR3 has 17 residues. V lost 2 bases, J lost 9 bases, and 23 bases lay in between. CDR1 and CDR2 from the germline V gene are SGHTA and FQGNSA. CDR3 protein: CASSLNFFARGISEQFF. As DNA, the CDR3 is TGTGCCAGCAGCTTAAACTTTTTTGCCAGGGGTATTAGTGAGCAGTTCTTC.

CDR3 sequence (DNA): TGTGCCAGCAGTAGGCCAGGGTATTCCTATGGCTACACCTTC. Translating it yields CASSRPGYSYGYTF. This chain joins TRBV25-1 and TRBJ1-2; D might be TRBD1 (5 bases). The germline CDR1 and CDR2 sequences are MGHDK and SYGVNS. V gave up 5 bases and J gave up 4 bases, with 14 bases separating them. The CDR3 spans 14 residues.

V gene TRBV5-4 combines with J gene TRBJ1-1, with 8 bases that match TRBD1. Looked up from germline, CDR1 is SGHNT and CDR2 is YYREEE (reference sequence). The junction had 5 bases not matched to a gene; V was cut back by 4 bases and J by 0 bases. This CDR3 region has 15 residues. The CDR3 loop reads CASSASQGVNTEAFF. The CDR3 DNA follows: TGTGCCAGCAGCGCTTCACAGGGGGTGAACACTGAAGCTTTCTTT.

V is TRBV6-5 and J is TRBJ2-6; tentatively, D is TRBD1 (5 bases). The germline V gene encodes CDR1 MNHEY and CDR2 SVGAGI. The CDR3 contains 13 residues. Trimming shortened V by 11 bases and J by 7 bases, and 15 bases separated the two germline ends. The DNA of the CDR3 is TGTGCCGGCCGTTTTCAGGGAGCCAACGTCCTGACTTTC. It codes for CAGRFQGANVLTF.